This T cell receptor (beta chain) was obtained from a study of cytomegalovirus exposure and HLA in healthy donors. Overall study results and limits: There were under 200 TCR beta chains listed as cytomegalovirus-associated.

Assay: immunoSEQ multiplex PCR; the TCRdb copy retains only in-frame clones and omits some. Of over 200,000 clones listed, roughly 83% are singletons. The trim removed 2 bases at V and 7 bases at J, leaving 8 bases unmatched. Germline V gene lookup returns CDR1 SGHRS and CDR2 YFSETQ. This CDR3 region has 15 residues. With regard to this clone: Its target is not known.

The TCR sequence derives from a woman in her late teens or twenties in good health and CMV-seronegative. V usage is TRBV5-1 and J usage is TRBJ2-5; TRBD2 matches at 10 bases. The sequenced sample was PBMCs. CDR3 in amino acids: CASSLAGGPGGTQYF. CDR3 in DNA: TGCGCCAGCAGCTTAGCGGGAGGGCCTGGGGGGACCCAGTACTTC. The variable domain in full, completed from reference TRBV5-1 and TRBJ2-5, reads KAGVTQTPRYLIKTRGQQVTLSCSPISGHRSVSWYQQTPGQGLQFLFEYFSETQRNKGNFPGRFSGRQFSNSRSEMNVSTLELGDSALYLCASSLAGGPGGTQYFGPGTRLLVL.